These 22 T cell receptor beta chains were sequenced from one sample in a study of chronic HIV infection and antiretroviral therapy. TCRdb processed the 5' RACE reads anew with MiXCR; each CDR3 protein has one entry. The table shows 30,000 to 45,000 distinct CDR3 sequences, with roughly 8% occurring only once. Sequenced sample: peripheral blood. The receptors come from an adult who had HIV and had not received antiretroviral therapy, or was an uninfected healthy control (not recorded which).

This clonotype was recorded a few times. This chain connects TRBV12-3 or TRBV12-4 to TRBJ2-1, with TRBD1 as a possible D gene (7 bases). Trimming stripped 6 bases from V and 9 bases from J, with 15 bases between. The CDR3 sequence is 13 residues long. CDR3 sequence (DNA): TGTGCCAGCAGCCGATCAGGGGGAGGTGAGCAGTTCTTC. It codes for CASSRSGGGEQFF.

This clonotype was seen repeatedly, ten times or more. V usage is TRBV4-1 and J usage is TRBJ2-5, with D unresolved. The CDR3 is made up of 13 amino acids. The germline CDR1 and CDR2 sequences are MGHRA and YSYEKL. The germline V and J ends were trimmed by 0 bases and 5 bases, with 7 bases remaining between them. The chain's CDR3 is CASSQEWRETQYF. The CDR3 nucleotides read TGCGCCAGCAGCCAAGAGTGGCGGGAGACCCAGTACTTC.

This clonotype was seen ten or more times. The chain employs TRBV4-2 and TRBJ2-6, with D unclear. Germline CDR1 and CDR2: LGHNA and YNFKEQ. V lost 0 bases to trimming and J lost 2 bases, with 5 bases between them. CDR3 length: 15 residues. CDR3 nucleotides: TGTGCCAGCAGCCAAGAAGGGACTGGGGCCAACGTCCTGACTTTC. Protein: CASSQEGTGANVLTF.

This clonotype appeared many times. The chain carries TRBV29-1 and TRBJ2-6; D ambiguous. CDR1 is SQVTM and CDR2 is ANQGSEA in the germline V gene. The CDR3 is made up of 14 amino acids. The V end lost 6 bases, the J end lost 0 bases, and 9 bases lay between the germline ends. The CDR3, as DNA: TGCAGCGTATCAGGAAACTCTGGGGCCAACGTCCTGACTTTC. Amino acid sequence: CSVSGNSGANVLTF.

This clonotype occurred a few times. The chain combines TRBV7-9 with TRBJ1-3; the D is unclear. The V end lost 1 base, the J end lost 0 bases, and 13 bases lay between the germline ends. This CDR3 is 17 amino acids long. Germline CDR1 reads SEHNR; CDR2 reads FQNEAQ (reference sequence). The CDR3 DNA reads TGTGCCAGCAGCTTAGGCCCTTACATAGCCTCTGGAAACACCATATATTTT. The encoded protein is CASSLGPYIASGNTIYF.

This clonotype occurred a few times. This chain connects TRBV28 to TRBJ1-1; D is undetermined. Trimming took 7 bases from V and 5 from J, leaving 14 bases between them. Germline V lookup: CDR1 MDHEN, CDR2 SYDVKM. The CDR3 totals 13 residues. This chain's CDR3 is CASKADLKTEAFF. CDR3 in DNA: TGTGCCAGCAAGGCAGACCTTAAGACTGAAGCTTTCTTT.

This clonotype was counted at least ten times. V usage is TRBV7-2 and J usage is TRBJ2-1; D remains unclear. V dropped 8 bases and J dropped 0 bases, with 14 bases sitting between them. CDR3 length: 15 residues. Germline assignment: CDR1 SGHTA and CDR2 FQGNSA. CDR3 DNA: TGTGCCAGCGTATATTTGGGTCGCTCCTACAATGAGCAGTTCTTC. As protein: CASVYLGRSYNEQFF.

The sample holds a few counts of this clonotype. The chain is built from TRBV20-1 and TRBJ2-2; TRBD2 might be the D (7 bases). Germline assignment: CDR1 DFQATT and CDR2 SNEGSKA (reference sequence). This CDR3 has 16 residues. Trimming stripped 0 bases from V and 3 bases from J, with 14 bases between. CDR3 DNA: TGCAGTGCTAGAGATTTAGGGGGGGGGGACACCGGGGAGCTGTTTTTT. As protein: CSARDLGGGDTGELFF.

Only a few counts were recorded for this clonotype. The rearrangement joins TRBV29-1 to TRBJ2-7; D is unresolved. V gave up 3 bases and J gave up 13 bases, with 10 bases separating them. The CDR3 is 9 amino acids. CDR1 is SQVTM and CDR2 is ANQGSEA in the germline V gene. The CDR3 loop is CSVDTAPYF. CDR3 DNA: TGCAGCGTTGACACGGCCCCTTACTTC.

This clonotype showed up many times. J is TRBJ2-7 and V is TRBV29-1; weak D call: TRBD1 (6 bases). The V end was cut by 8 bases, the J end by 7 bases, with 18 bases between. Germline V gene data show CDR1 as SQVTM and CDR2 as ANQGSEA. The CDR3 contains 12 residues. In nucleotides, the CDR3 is TGCAGCTTCCGGGACAATAATTGGGAGCAGTACTTC. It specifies CSFRDNNWEQYF.

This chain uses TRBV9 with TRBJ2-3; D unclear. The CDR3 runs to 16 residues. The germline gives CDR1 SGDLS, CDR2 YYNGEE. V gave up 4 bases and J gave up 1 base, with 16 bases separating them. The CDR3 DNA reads TGTGCCAGCAGCCTTCAAGGAGACTCAGGCACAGATACGCAGTATTTT. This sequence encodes CASSLQGDSGTDTQYF.

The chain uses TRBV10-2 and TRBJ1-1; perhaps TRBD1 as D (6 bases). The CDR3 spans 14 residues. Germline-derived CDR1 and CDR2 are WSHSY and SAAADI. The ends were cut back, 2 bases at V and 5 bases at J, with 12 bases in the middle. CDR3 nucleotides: TGCGCCAGCAGTGAGCACAGGGCGGGGACTGAAGCTTTCTTT. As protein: CASSEHRAGTEAFF.

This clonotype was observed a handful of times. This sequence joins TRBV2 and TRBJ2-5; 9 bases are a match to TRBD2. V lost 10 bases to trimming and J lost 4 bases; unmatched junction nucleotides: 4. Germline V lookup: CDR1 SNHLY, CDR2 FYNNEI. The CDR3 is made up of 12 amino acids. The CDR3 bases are TGTGCCATCTCTAGCGGGGTAGAGACCCAGTACTTC. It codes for CAISSGVETQYF.

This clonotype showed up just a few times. The chain's CDR3 is CASSQDRGQGAEKLFF. The CDR3 DNA follows: TGTGCCAGCAGCCAAGATCGGGGACAGGGGGCTGAAAAACTGTTTTTT. V usage is TRBV4-2 and J usage is TRBJ1-4, with 12 positions matching TRBD1. Germline V gives CDR1 LGHNA, CDR2 YNFKEQ. V lost 0 bases to trimming and J lost 7 bases; unmatched junction nucleotides: 3. The CDR3 has 16 residues.

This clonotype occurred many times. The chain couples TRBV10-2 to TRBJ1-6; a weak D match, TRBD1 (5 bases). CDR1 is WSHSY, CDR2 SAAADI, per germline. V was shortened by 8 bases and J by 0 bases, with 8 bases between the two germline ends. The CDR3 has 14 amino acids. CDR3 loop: CASRQSSYNSPLHF. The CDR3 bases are TGCGCCAGCCGACAGAGCTCCTATAATTCACCCCTCCACTTT.

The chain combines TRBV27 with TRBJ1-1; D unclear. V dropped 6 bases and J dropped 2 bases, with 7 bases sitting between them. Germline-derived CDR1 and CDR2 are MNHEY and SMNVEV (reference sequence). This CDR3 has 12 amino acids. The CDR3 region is CASSHINTEAFF. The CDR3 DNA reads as TGTGCCAGCAGCCATATTAACACTGAAGCTTTCTTT.

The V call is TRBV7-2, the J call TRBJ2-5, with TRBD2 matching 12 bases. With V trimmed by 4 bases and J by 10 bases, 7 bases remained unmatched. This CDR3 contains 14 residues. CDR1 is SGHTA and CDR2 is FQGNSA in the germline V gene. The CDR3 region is CASSSLAGGPDQYF. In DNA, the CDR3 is TGTGCCAGCAGCTCCCTAGCGGGAGGGCCCGACCAGTACTTC. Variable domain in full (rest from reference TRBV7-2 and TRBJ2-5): GAGVSQSPSNKVTEKGKDVELRCDPISGHTALYWYRQSLGQGLEFLIYFQGNSAPDKSGLPSDRFSAERTGGSVSTLTIQRTQQEDSAVYLCASSSLAGGPDQYFGPGTRLLVL.

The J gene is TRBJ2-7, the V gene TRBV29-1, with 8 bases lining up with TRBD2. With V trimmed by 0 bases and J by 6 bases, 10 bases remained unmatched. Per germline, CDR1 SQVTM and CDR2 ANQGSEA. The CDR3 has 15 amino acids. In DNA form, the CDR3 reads TGCAGCGTTGAAGATACTAGCGGCCTTTTAGGCGAGCAGTACTTC. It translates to CSVEDTSGLLGEQYF.

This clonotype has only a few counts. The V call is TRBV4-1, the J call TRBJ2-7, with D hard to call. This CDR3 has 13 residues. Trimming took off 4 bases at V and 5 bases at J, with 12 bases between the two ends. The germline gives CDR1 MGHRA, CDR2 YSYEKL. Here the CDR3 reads CASSPPRQNEQYF. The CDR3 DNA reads TGCGCCAGCAGCCCCCCTCGCCAGAACGAGCAGTACTTC.

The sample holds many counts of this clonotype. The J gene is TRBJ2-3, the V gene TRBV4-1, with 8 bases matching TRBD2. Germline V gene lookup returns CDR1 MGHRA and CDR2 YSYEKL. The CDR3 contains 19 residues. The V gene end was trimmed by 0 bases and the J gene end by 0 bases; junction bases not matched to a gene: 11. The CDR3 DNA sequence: TGCGCCAGCAGCCAAGATCGGATTAGCGGGGACCTGAGCACAGATACGCAGTATTTT. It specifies CASSQDRISGDLSTDTQYF.

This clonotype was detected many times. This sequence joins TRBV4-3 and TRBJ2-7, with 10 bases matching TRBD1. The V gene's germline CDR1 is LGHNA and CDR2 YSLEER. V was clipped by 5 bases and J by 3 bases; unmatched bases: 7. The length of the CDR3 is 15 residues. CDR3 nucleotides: TGCGCCAGCAGCAAGGGCCGGACAGGGGGCTACGAGCAGTACTTC. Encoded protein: CASSKGRTGGYEQYF.

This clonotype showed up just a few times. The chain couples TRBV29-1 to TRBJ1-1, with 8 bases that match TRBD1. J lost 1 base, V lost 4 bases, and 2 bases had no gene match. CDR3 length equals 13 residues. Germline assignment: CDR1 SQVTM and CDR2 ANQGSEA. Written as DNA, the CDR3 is TGCAGCGTTGTCGGACAGGGGAACACTGAAGCTTTCTTT. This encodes CSVVGQGNTEAFF.